The clone carrying this TCR beta chain was recorded a few times. This sample was taken from a study of blood T cells in healthy people across ages. The length of the CDR3 is 17 residues. Germline CDR1 reads DFQATT; CDR2 reads SNEGSKA (reference sequence). With 2 bases clipped from V and 0 bases from J, the junction kept 11 bases outside the gene matches. A second PCR, run for roughly 7 to 11 cycles, used a sample-barcoded 5' primer plus a J-beta primer mix. A single record per CDR3 protein comes from TCRdb applying MiXCR to the 5' RACE reads. The table has some 800,000 distinct CDR3 sequences, 44% seen once; the top ten hold roughly a fifth.

Sequenced material: blood. The rearrangement joins TRBV20-1 to TRBJ1-2, with 8 bases identical to TRBD1. The clonotype originates from a man between 60 and 75 years old in good health. The CDR3 loop is CSARPIGQGIPNYGYTF. The CDR3 coding sequence is TGCAGTGCTAGACCTATAGGACAGGGCATACCTAACTATGGCTACACCTTC.